The following is a T cell receptor (beta chain) sequence with its context. The CDR3 length is 14 residues. Germline CDR1 SEHNR, CDR2 FQNEAQ (reference sequence). V shed 5 bases and J 1 base; nucleotides not matched to a gene: 3. This sample was included in a study of cytomegalovirus exposure and HLA in healthy donors. All donors participated as healthy donors of bone marrow. Researchers ran the PCR with 60 Vbeta and 13 Jbeta primers. TCRdb's copy holds only in-frame clones and misses some; the assay was immunoSEQ multiplex PCR. The table has tens of thousands of clones, more than 80% seen once. The material sequenced was PBMCs. J is TRBJ2-3 and V is TRBV7-9; 7 bases fit TRBD2. This clonotype was obtained from a woman aged 25 to 39 in good health and CMV-seropositive. Here the CDR3 reads CASSATSGTDTQYF. The DNA of the CDR3 is TGTGCCAGCAGCGCCACTAGCGGCACAGATACGCAGTATTTT.